Below are 24 T cell receptor beta chains sequenced from a single sample in a study of technical replicates of blood from a handful of donors (dated by TCRdb to the late 2010s). The library came from the immunoSEQ multiplex PCR assay. TCRdb mirrors the immuneACCESS table, restricted to in-frame sequences. Some clones are absent from its copies; in checked studies, under half trace to an unresolved V gene, and the reason for the others is unknown. Recorded for this sample are some 75,000 clones; about 96% of them occurred a single time. In total, the top ten clones hold approximately 0.32% of the sample. Sequenced: T cells isolated from PBMCs. These receptors came from a human donor in good health.

A single count supports this clone. J is TRBJ2-7 and V is TRBV13, with 7 bases lining up with TRBD1. The trim removed 5 bases at V and 2 bases at J, leaving 6 bases unmatched. Germline V CDR1 and CDR2: PRHDT, FYEKMQ (reference sequence). The CDR3 consists of 14 residues. The CDR3 sequence is CASSRPGQPYEQYF. CDR3 nucleotide sequence: TGTGCCAGCAGCCGACCGGGACAGCCCTACGAGCAGTACTTC.

V is TRBV12-2 and J is TRBJ2-1; TRBD2 is the table's D call, not checked against the DNA. TRBV12-2 is a pseudogene. CDR3 length: 15 amino acids. This chain's CDR3 is CASRLAGEAYNEQFF. The CDR3 DNA reads TGTGCAAGTCGCTTAGCAGGGGAGGCCTACAATGAGCAGTTCTTC.

The chain combines TRBV2 with TRBJ1-1; D is uncertain. V was shortened by 5 bases and J by 6 bases, with 13 bases between the two germline ends. In germline, CDR1 is SNHLY, CDR2 FYNNEI. The CDR3 spans 13 residues. The CDR3 bases are TGTGCCAGCAGTCGACTGGCGCGGGCTGAAGCTTTCTTT. It specifies CASSRLARAEAFF.

This rearrangement joins TRBV7-6 to TRBJ2-7, with a tentative D call TRBD1 (5 bases). Germline CDR1 is SGHVS and CDR2 is FNYEAQ. V was cut by 4 bases and J by 3 bases, with 10 bases left in between. There are 13 residues in the CDR3. CDR3 nucleotides: TGTGCCAGCAGCTCGCAGGGTGTCTACGAGCAGTACTTC. This gives the protein CASSSQGVYEQYF. The full variable domain, rest sourced from reference TRBV7-6 and TRBJ2-7, is GAGVSQSPRYKVTKRGQDVALRCDPISGHVSLYWYRQALGQGPEFLTYFNYEAQQDKSGLPNDRFSAERPEGSISTLTIQRTEQRDSAMYRCASSSQGVYEQYFGPGTRLTVT.

V gene TRBV7-2 combines with J gene TRBJ1-2; tentatively, D is TRBD1 (5 bases). The CDR3 has 14 residues. The V and J ends lost 5 bases and 6 bases respectively, with 16 bases between them. The germline CDR1 and CDR2 sequences are SGHTA and FQGNSA. The CDR3 protein is CASSLTSDRHGYTF. As DNA, the CDR3 is TGTGCCAGCAGCCTAACCTCCGACAGACATGGCTACACCTTC. Variable domain in full (rest from reference TRBV7-2 and TRBJ1-2): GAGVSQSPSNKVTEKGKDVELRCDPISGHTALYWYRQSLGQGLEFLIYFQGNSAPDKSGLPSDRFSAERTGGSVSTLTIQRTQQEDSAVYLCASSLTSDRHGYTFGSGTRLTVV.

This clone appeared once. V and J are TRBV7-7 and TRBJ2-5; D possibly corresponds to TRBD2 (5 bases). CDR3 length: 15 amino acids. The V gene's germline CDR1 is SSHAT and CDR2 FNYEAQ (reference sequence). The ends were cut back, 1 base at V and 4 bases at J, with 13 bases in the middle. The CDR3 reads CASSLDGGLPETQYF. CDR3 in DNA: TGTGCCAGCAGCTTAGATGGCGGGCTTCCAGAGACCCAGTACTTC. The full variable domain, its missing parts supplied by reference TRBV7-7 and TRBJ2-5, is GAGVSQSPRYKVTKRGQDVTLRCDPISSHATLYWYQQALGQGPEFLTYFNYEAQPDKSGLPSDRFSAERPEGSISTLTIQRTEQRDSAMYRCASSLDGGLPETQYFGPGTRLLVL.

V is TRBV28 and J is TRBJ1-5; 8 positions agree with TRBD1. Germline assignment: CDR1 MDHEN and CDR2 SYDVKM. CDR3 length: 18 residues. V trimming: 5 bases; J trimming: 3 bases; junction bases outside the gene matches: 15. CDR3 sequence reads: CASSPPWGTGPNNQPQHF. CDR3 DNA: TGTGCCAGCAGTCCACCGTGGGGGACAGGCCCGAACAATCAGCCCCAGCATTTT.

J is TRBJ2-3 and V is TRBV7-8; no clear D gene. The CDR3 is made up of 16 amino acids. V was shortened by 5 bases and J by 0 bases, with 15 bases between the two germline ends. Per germline, CDR1 SGHVS and CDR2 FQNEAQ. The CDR3 sequence: CASSPRASVSTDTQYF. The CDR3 DNA is TGTGCCAGCAGCCCTCGAGCCAGCGTTAGCACAGATACGCAGTATTTT. Supplemented by reference TRBV7-8 and TRBJ2-3, the full variable domain reads GAGVSQSPRYKVAKRGQDVALRCDPISGHVSLFWYQQALGQGPEFLTYFQNEAQLDKSGLPSDRFFAERPEGSVSTLKIQRTQQEDSAVYLCASSPRASVSTDTQYFGPGTRLTVL.

The DNA of the CDR3 is TGTGCCAGTAGTATGTTCCTAGCGGGAGCCTACGAGCAGTACTTC. Translated: CASSMFLAGAYEQYF. This chain connects TRBV19 to TRBJ2-7; 10 bases line up with TRBD2. The CDR3 consists of 15 residues. Trimming at V came to 3 bases and at J to 2 bases, leaving 4 bases not matched to a gene. The germline V gene has CDR1 LNHDA and CDR2 SQIVND (reference sequence).

The V gene is TRBV27, the J gene TRBJ1-2; D remains ambiguous. Germline V gene data show CDR1 as MNHEY and CDR2 as SMNVEV (reference sequence). The CDR3 is 13 residues long. V gave up 4 bases and J gave up 8 bases, with 14 bases separating them. Here the CDR3 reads CASSSEGWGGYTF. Here the CDR3 DNA reads TGTGCCAGCAGTTCGGAGGGATGGGGAGGCTACACCTTC.

The chain joins TRBV4-3 to TRBJ2-2; weak D call: TRBD2 (7 bases). CDR1 is LGHNA and CDR2 is YSLEER in the germline V gene. The V and J ends lost 4 bases and 5 bases respectively, with 14 bases between them. This CDR3 is 15 amino acids long. CDR3 residues: CASSPDGGRTGELFF. The CDR3 DNA reads as TGCGCCAGCAGCCCCGACGGGGGGCGAACCGGGGAGCTGTTTTTT.

This sequence joins TRBV13 and TRBJ2-3, with 9 bases fitting TRBD2. There are 16 residues in the CDR3. Germline V gene data show CDR1 as PRHDT and CDR2 as FYEKMQ (reference sequence). The trim removed 5 bases at V and 4 bases at J, leaving 10 bases unmatched. Here the CDR3 DNA reads TGTGCCAGCAGCCTCGGGGTAGCGGGAGTCTCAGATACGCAGTATTTT. Protein: CASSLGVAGVSDTQYF.

The V gene is TRBV30, the J gene TRBJ2-2; D might be TRBD1 (6 bases). Trimming pared 0 bases from V and 5 bases from J, leaving 16 bases between. Germline V gene sequence: CDR1 GTSNPN, CDR2 SVGIG (reference sequence). The CDR3 is made up of 16 amino acids. The CDR3 nucleotides read TGTGCCTGGAGTGTACTAGGACAGTGGGGGACCGGGGAGCTGTTTTTT. Translated, it gives CAWSVLGQWGTGELFF.

This clone was counted once. The gene calls are TRBV18 and TRBJ1-2, with 7 bases lining up with TRBD1. Germline V lookup: CDR1 KGHSH, CDR2 LQKENI. This CDR3 has 13 residues. Losses at the gene ends were 3 bases for V and 5 bases for J; bases not matched to a gene: 3. CDR3 residues: CASSPTGLYGYTF. The CDR3 nucleotides are TGTGCCAGCTCACCGACAGGGTTATATGGCTACACCTTC.

The V and J genes are TRBV29-1 and TRBJ2-1; 10 bases map to TRBD2. Germline loops: CDR1 SQVTM, CDR2 ANQGSEA. The J segment lost 5 bases and the V segment lost 6 bases, leaving 7 bases of the junction unmatched. The CDR3 totals 14 residues. CDR3 loop: CSVELAGTNNEQFF. The CDR3 nucleotides are TGCAGCGTCGAACTAGCGGGAACAAACAATGAGCAGTTCTTC.

This chain connects TRBV19 to TRBJ1-3; 7 bases are shared with TRBD1. The CDR3 has 14 amino acids. Unmatched junction bases numbered 6, after V lost 10 bases and J lost 0 bases. Germline CDR1 reads LNHDA; CDR2 reads SQIVND (reference sequence). Written as DNA, the CDR3 is TGTGCCACCACGGACAGGCACTCTGGAAACACCATATATTTT. It specifies CATTDRHSGNTIYF.

Notes on this clone: In the same sample, other DNA sequences code for this CDR3. The rearrangement joins TRBV2 to TRBJ1-2, with 8 bases identical to TRBD1. CDR1 SNHLY and CDR2 FYNNEI come from the germline V gene. With V trimmed by 4 bases and J by 4 bases, 2 bases remained unmatched. The CDR3 runs 13 residues. The CDR3 nucleotides read TGTGCCAGCAGTGGACAGGGGAGCTATGGCTACACCTTC. It is translated as CASSGQGSYGYTF.

The chain is built from TRBV6-1 and TRBJ1-3, with D perhaps matching TRBD1 (5 bases). From germline, CDR1 is MNHNS and CDR2 SASEGT. V lost 4 bases and J lost 4, with 8 bases in between. There are 13 residues in the CDR3. CDR3 DNA: TGTGCCAGCAGTGTGGGGGGGGGAAACACCATATATTTT. Protein sequence: CASSVGGGNTIYF.

Written as DNA, the CDR3 is TGCGCCAGCCAGTCACAGGGGGCTGGCGGCACTGAAGCTTTCTTT. The encoded protein is CASQSQGAGGTEAFF. The J gene is TRBJ1-1, the V gene TRBV5-1; 9 bases match TRBD1. The trim removed 7 bases at V and 4 bases at J, leaving 11 bases unmatched. This CDR3 is 15 amino acids long. Per germline, CDR1 SGHRS and CDR2 YFSETQ.

This clone was detected only once. V usage is TRBV5-6 and J usage is TRBJ2-7; possibly TRBD2 for D (5 bases). Germline-derived CDR1 and CDR2 are SGHDT and YYEEEE. This CDR3 is built from 15 residues. V dropped 3 bases and J dropped 3 bases, with 16 bases sitting between them. As DNA, the CDR3 is TGTGCCAGCAGCTGGAGGTACCGGACCCACTACGAGCAGTACTTC. Encoded protein: CASSWRYRTHYEQYF.

This chain connects TRBV11-2 to TRBJ2-7; 7 nucleotides line up with TRBD1. Losses at the gene ends were 3 bases for V and 1 base for J; bases not matched to a gene: 3. Germline V lookup: CDR1 SGHAT, CDR2 FQNNGV. CDR3 length equals 14 residues. The CDR3 nucleotides are TGTGCCAGCAGCTTGGAACAGGGGTCCTACGAGCAGTACTTC. The encoded protein is CASSLEQGSYEQYF.

The chain carries TRBV11-3 and TRBJ1-1; a possible D gene is TRBD1 (6 bases). V lost 4 bases, J lost 5 bases, and 17 bases lay in between. The CDR3 is 15 residues long. Germline CDR1 and CDR2: SGHNT and YENEEA. The CDR3 loop is CASSYLTGYETEAFF. For the CDR3, the DNA is TGTGCCAGCAGCTATCTAACAGGGTATGAGACTGAAGCTTTCTTT.

The J gene is TRBJ1-1, the V gene TRBV28; D is perhaps TRBD1 (6 bases). V was cut by 3 bases and J by 8 bases, with 7 bases left in between. CDR3 length: 11 amino acids. Per germline, CDR1 MDHEN and CDR2 SYDVKM. This CDR3 is CASSLGTEAFF. The CDR3 DNA is TGTGCCAGCAGTTTGGGGACAGAAGCTTTCTTT. Filled out from reference TRBV28 and TRBJ1-1, the complete variable domain reads DVKVTQSSRYLVKRTGEKVFLECVQDMDHENMFWYRQDPGLGLRLIYFSYDVKMKEKGDIPEGYSVSREKKERFSLILESASTNQTSMYLCASSLGTEAFFGQGTRLTVV.

The genes are TRBV27 and TRBJ2-7; 9 positions match TRBD1. Germline CDR1 is MNHEY and CDR2 is SMNVEV (reference sequence). The V segment lost 10 bases and the J segment 1 base; nucleotides outside the gene matches: 8. CDR3 length: 14 residues. CDR3: CATKPGTGSYEQYF. CDR3 bases: TGTGCCACGAAACCCGGGACAGGGTCCTACGAGCAGTACTTC.